This T cell receptor (beta chain) was profiled in a study of OX40 agonist ivuxolimab in advanced cancers. Study at large: Mean age roughly 65 years, range roughly 23 to 79; 82.7% male.

TCRdb's copy holds only in-frame clones and misses some; the assay was immunoSEQ multiplex PCR. Among 90,000 to 100,000 clones listed, more than 85% were seen once. V dropped 6 bases and J dropped 10; count of bases not matched to a gene: 7. This CDR3 region has 13 residues. The germline V gene encodes CDR1 MNHEY and CDR2 SMNVEV (reference sequence). The input for sequencing was CD4+ or CD8+ T cells sorted from blood, taken in a trial of the OX40 agonist ivuxolimab. The sequence derives from an adult with an advanced solid tumor such as melanoma, head and neck, liver or kidney cancer. J is TRBJ1-3 and V is TRBV27; 9 bases fit TRBD1. In nucleotides, the CDR3 is TGTGCCAGCAGGAGGACAGGGGACCGAACCATATATTTT. This translates into CASRRTGDRTIYF.